Following are 23 T cell receptor beta chains from one sample sequenced in a study of shared clonotypes between healthy human individuals. Naive CD8 cells, CD45RO-negative and positively selected for CCR7, excluded terminally differentiated effector memory CD45RA+ cells. The table came from immunoSEQ multiplex PCR; TCRdb's copy has only in-frame clones and leaves some out. This sample has about 1,900,000 clones, with about 94% found just once. Specimen: naive CD8+ T cells sorted from blood. These receptors all stem from a man younger than 35 in good health.

The chain recombines TRBV11-2 with TRBJ2-1; no clear D. V was cut by 2 bases and J by 8 bases, with 7 bases left in between. Germline CDR1 is SGHAT and CDR2 is FQNNGV. The CDR3 is 12 amino acids. CDR3 loop: CASSLYGDEQFF. CDR3 in DNA: TGTGCCAGCAGCTTATATGGGGATGAGCAGTTCTTC. The entire variable domain, with the rest obtained from reference TRBV11-2 and TRBJ2-1, is as follows: EAGVAQSPRYKIIEKRQSVAFWCNPISGHATLYWYQQILGQGPKLLIQFQNNGVVDDSQLPKDRFSAERLKGVDSTLKIQPAKLEDSAVYLCASSLYGDEQFFGPGTRLTVL.

CDR3 protein: CAWSWEGGKDYGYTF. The CDR3 DNA follows: TGTGCCTGGAGTTGGGAGGGGGGGAAAGACTATGGCTACACCTTC. The chain couples TRBV30 to TRBJ1-2, with D possibly being TRBD1 (6 bases). Germline assignment: CDR1 GTSNPN and CDR2 SVGIG (reference sequence). V lost 2 bases and J 3 bases, leaving 16 bases between the germline ends. This CDR3 is 15 amino acids long.

The V gene is TRBV5-1, the J gene TRBJ2-7, with 13 positions matching TRBD2. The CDR3 sequence is 14 residues long. Germline CDR1 reads SGHRS; CDR2 reads YFSETQ. Trimming removed 7 bases from V and 6 bases from J; junction bases left unmatched: 7. The CDR3 sequence is CASAPGLAGFEQYF. CDR3 DNA: TGCGCCAGCGCCCCGGGACTAGCGGGATTCGAGCAGTACTTC.

The chain has TRBV28 and TRBJ2-3; D call uncertain. Trimming shortened V by 6 bases and J by 2 bases, and 12 bases separated the two germline ends. In germline, CDR1 is MDHEN, CDR2 SYDVKM. The CDR3 runs to 14 residues. The DNA for the CDR3 is TGTGCCAGCAGGGGCGGCCTACTCACAGATACGCAGTATTTT. Translated, it gives CASRGGLLTDTQYF.

Concerning this clone itself: This sample also contains other DNA sequences that code for the same CDR3. This chain connects TRBV5-4 to TRBJ2-7; 8 bases align to TRBD1. Germline lookup yields CDR1 SGHNT and CDR2 YYREEE (reference sequence). V lost 2 bases, J lost 3 bases, and 7 bases stayed unmatched. CDR3 size: 15 residues. CDR3 sequence (DNA): TGTGCCAGCAGCTTTTCCGGGACAGGCGTCTACGAGCAGTACTTC. Its protein product is CASSFSGTGVYEQYF.

This chain joins TRBV27 and TRBJ2-5; 8 bases are a match to TRBD2. V lost 5 bases and J lost 5; bases outside the gene matches: 10. Germline V CDR1 and CDR2: MNHEY, SMNVEV (reference sequence). This CDR3 is built from 15 residues. CDR3 coding DNA: TGTGCCAGCAGTCCCCTAGCGGGTCAAGGGGAGACCCAGTACTTC. Its translation: CASSPLAGQGETQYF.

J is TRBJ2-3 and V is TRBV28; TRBD2 aligns across 11 bases. CDR3 length equals 22 residues. The junction had 25 bases not matched to a gene; V was cut back by 4 bases and J by 4 bases. CDR1 MDHEN and CDR2 SYDVKM come from the germline V gene. The CDR3 region is CASSSSRGIGLAGAPAPDTQYF. DNA of the CDR3: TGTGCCAGCAGTTCAAGTAGGGGAATTGGACTAGCGGGCGCTCCAGCCCCAGATACGCAGTATTTT.

This chain links TRBV10-2 with TRBJ1-1; 7 nucleotides align to TRBD1. The ends lost 9 bases at V and 1 base at J; junction bases unmatched: 23. This CDR3 comprises 19 residues. Germline V lookup: CDR1 WSHSY, CDR2 SAAADI. CDR3 in amino acids: CARLFFSGRQRQGNTEAFF. As DNA, the CDR3 is TGCGCCAGATTATTCTTTTCGGGGCGGCAGAGACAGGGGAACACTGAAGCTTTCTTT.

As concerns this clone: This same CDR3 is encoded by further DNA sequences in the sample. The V call is TRBV30, the J call TRBJ1-1; D is ambiguous. The germline gives CDR1 GTSNPN, CDR2 SVGIG (reference sequence). The CDR3 is 11 amino acids. Between the trimmed V and J ends, which lost 2 bases and 4 bases, there was a span of 5 bases. The CDR3 loop is CAWSISTEAFF. CDR3 bases: TGTGCCTGGAGTATTTCCACTGAAGCTTTCTTT.

The chain has TRBV11-2 and TRBJ2-7; TRBD2 agrees at 8 bases. The CDR3 spans 15 residues. The V segment lost 1 base and the J segment 3 bases; nucleotides outside the gene matches: 5. Germline V lookup: CDR1 SGHAT, CDR2 FQNNGV. The CDR3 here is CASSLGAGAIYEQYF. CDR3 sequence (DNA): TGTGCCAGCAGCTTAGGAGCGGGGGCAATCTACGAGCAGTACTTC.

The gene calls are TRBV5-1 and TRBJ2-1; no clear D gene. Germline V lookup: CDR1 SGHRS, CDR2 YFSETQ. Trimming took off 2 bases at V and 6 bases at J, with 18 bases between the two ends. The CDR3 spans 16 residues. CDR3 amino acids: CASSLGPTSPINEQFF. Here the CDR3 DNA reads TGCGCCAGCAGCTTAGGACCCACCAGCCCAATCAATGAGCAGTTCTTC. Full variable domain (rest looked up from reference TRBV5-1 and TRBJ2-1): KAGVTQTPRYLIKTRGQQVTLSCSPISGHRSVSWYQQTPGQGLQFLFEYFSETQRNKGNFPGRFSGRQFSNSRSEMNVSTLELGDSALYLCASSLGPTSPINEQFFGPGTRLTVL.

The chain recombines TRBV27 with TRBJ2-3, with D possibly being TRBD2 (5 bases). Per germline, CDR1 MNHEY and CDR2 SMNVEV (reference sequence). The CDR3 consists of 16 residues. Trimming took off 5 bases at V and 2 bases at J, with 17 bases between the two ends. The CDR3 sequence is CASSPLRVGVTDTQYF. CDR3 bases: TGTGCCAGCAGTCCACTGCGTGTGGGAGTCACAGATACGCAGTATTTT.

This clone was seen once. The V and J genes are TRBV2 and TRBJ2-5; D uncertain. The germline V gene encodes CDR1 SNHLY and CDR2 FYNNEI. This CDR3 contains 12 residues. V lost 8 bases to trimming and J lost 2 bases, with 9 bases between them. The chain's CDR3 is CASEANQETQYF. In DNA form, the CDR3 reads TGTGCCAGCGAGGCCAATCAAGAGACCCAGTACTTC.

This clone was seen only once. The chain joins TRBV28 to TRBJ2-5, with 8 bases aligning to TRBD2. CDR3 length: 14 amino acids. Germline assignment: CDR1 MDHEN and CDR2 SYDVKM. V trimming: 7 bases; J trimming: 4 bases; junction bases outside the gene matches: 8. Written as DNA, the CDR3 is TGTGCCAGCACCCTAAGCGGGGGAACAGAGACCCAGTACTTC. It yields the protein CASTLSGGTETQYF.

The V and J genes are TRBV30 and TRBJ2-7, with TRBD1 identical over 7 bases. The CDR3 contains 15 residues. Trimming at V came to 0 bases and at J to 3 bases, leaving 8 bases not matched to a gene. Germline V gene data show CDR1 as GTSNPN and CDR2 as SVGIG (reference sequence). The CDR3, as DNA: TGTGCCTGGAGTGTCGGGACAGCCCTATTCTACGAGCAGTACTTC. It translates to CAWSVGTALFYEQYF. The full variable domain, in which reference TRBV30 and TRBJ2-7 provide the parts outside the CDR3, is SQTIHQWPATLVQPVGSPLSLECTVEGTSNPNLYWYRQAAGRGLQLLFYSVGIGQISSEVPQNLSASRPQDRQFILSSKKLLLSDSGFYLCAWSVGTALFYEQYFGPGTRLTVT.

This chain joins TRBV9 and TRBJ2-5; 7 bases are shared with TRBD2. Trimming cost V 0 bases and J 3 bases; bases outside gene matches: 11. This CDR3 has 17 residues. The germline gives CDR1 SGDLS, CDR2 YYNGEE. DNA for the CDR3: TGTGCCAGCAGCGTAGGTGGGGAGGGGCTAGCGGAAGAGACCCAGTACTTC. Encoded protein: CASSVGGEGLAEETQYF. The full variable domain, rest sourced from reference TRBV9 and TRBJ2-5, is DSGVTQTPKHLITATGQRVTLRCSPRSGDLSVYWYQQSLDQGLQFLIQYYNGEERAKGNILERFSAQQFPDLHSELNLSSLELGDSALYFCASSVGGEGLAEETQYFGPGTRLLVL.

The chain combines TRBV5-6 with TRBJ2-1; unclear D gene. This CDR3 is 13 amino acids long. The V gene lost 3 bases and the J gene lost 4 bases, with 8 bases spanning the gap. Germline-derived CDR1 and CDR2 are SGHDT and YYEEEE. The CDR3 sequence is CASSSQEYNEQFF. In DNA form, the CDR3 reads TGTGCCAGCAGCTCCCAGGAGTACAATGAGCAGTTCTTC.

The V call is TRBV28, the J call TRBJ2-2; D is uncertain. V was cut by 6 bases and J by 4 bases, with 9 bases left in between. The V gene's germline CDR1 is MDHEN and CDR2 SYDVKM. The CDR3 totals 13 residues. DNA for the CDR3: TGTGCCAGCAGCTTCGGCCTCACCGGGGAGCTGTTTTTT. It specifies CASSFGLTGELFF.

This clone was recorded once. Other DNA sequences in this sample translate to the same CDR3. This chain links TRBV25-1 with TRBJ1-6, with D possibly matching TRBD1 (5 bases). This CDR3 comprises 14 residues. From germline, CDR1 is MGHDK and CDR2 SYGVNS. Trimming left V 5 bases short and J 10 bases short, with 15 bases between. The CDR3 region is CASSPVGVNSPLHF. The DNA of the CDR3 is TGTGCCAGCAGTCCTGTAGGGGTGAACTCACCCCTCCACTTT.

The chain combines TRBV11-2 with TRBJ1-2; 7 nucleotides agree with TRBD1. Per the germline V gene, CDR1 is SGHAT and CDR2 is FQNNGV. The junction had 7 bases not matched to a gene; V was cut back by 5 bases and J by 7 bases. This CDR3 region has 13 residues. This CDR3 reads CASSGGTVSGYTF. The CDR3 DNA reads TGTGCCAGCAGCGGTGGGACAGTCTCTGGCTACACCTTC.

Details on this clone: Different DNA sequences within this sample yield the same CDR3. This chain uses TRBV28 with TRBJ1-1; the D is unclear. Germline lookup yields CDR1 MDHEN and CDR2 SYDVKM. Trimming took off 6 bases at V and 0 bases at J, with 8 bases between the two ends. This CDR3 region has 13 residues. The CDR3 region has the DNA TGTGCCAGCAGCCCTCAGGTGAACACTGAAGCTTTCTTT. This codes for CASSPQVNTEAFF.

This chain uses TRBV9 with TRBJ2-3; a weak D match, TRBD1 (6 bases). The CDR3 sequence is 16 residues long. Trimming stripped 0 bases from V and 2 bases from J, with 13 bases between. Germline assignment: CDR1 SGDLS and CDR2 YYNGEE. The CDR3 coding sequence is TGTGCCAGCAGCGTAGAATCGACAGGATTCACAGATACGCAGTATTTT. This codes for CASSVESTGFTDTQYF.

The chain joins TRBV4-1 to TRBJ2-1; possibly TRBD1 for D (6 bases). CDR1 and CDR2 from the germline V gene are MGHRA and YSYEKL. Trimming stripped 3 bases from V and 0 bases from J, with 15 bases between. CDR3 length equals 17 residues. The CDR3 DNA reads TGCGCCAGCAGCCAGCCCGACAGGCCAAGCTCCTACAATGAGCAGTTCTTC. The encoded protein is CASSQPDRPSSYNEQFF.